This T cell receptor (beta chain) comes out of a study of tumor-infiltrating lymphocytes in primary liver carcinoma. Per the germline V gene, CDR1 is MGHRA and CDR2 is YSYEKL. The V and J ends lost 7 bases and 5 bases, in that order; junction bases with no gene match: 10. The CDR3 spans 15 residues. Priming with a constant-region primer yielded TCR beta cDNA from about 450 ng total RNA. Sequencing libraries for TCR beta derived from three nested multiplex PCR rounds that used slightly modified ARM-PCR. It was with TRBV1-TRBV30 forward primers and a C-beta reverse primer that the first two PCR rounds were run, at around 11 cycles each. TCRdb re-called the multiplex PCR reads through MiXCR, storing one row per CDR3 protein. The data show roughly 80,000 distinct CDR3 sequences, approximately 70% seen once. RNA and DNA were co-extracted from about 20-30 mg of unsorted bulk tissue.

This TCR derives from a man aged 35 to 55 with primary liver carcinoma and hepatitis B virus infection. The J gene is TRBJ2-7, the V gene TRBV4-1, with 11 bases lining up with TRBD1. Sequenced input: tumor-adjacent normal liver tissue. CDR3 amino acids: CASNQSWTGGDEQYF. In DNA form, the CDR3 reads TGCGCCAGCAACCAGAGTTGGACAGGGGGCGACGAGCAGTACTTC.